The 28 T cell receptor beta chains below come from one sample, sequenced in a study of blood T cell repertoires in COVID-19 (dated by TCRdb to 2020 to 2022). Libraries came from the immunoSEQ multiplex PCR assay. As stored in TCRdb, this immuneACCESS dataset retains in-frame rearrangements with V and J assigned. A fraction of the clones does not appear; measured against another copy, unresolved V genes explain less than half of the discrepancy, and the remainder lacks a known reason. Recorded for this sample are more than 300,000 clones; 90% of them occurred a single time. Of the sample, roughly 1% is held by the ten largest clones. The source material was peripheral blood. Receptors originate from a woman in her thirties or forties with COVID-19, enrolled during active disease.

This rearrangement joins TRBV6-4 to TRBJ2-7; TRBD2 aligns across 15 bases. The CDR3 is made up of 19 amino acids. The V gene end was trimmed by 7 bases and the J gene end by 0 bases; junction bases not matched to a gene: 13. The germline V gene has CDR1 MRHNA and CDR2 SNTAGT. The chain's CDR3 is CASITGTSGGPVSSYEQYF. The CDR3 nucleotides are TGTGCCAGCATTACCGGGACTAGCGGGGGGCCGGTGAGCTCCTACGAGCAGTACTTC.

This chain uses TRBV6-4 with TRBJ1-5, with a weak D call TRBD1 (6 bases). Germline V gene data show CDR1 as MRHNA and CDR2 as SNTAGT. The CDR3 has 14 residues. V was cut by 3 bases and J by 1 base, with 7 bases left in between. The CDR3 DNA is TGTGCCAGCAGTGAACAGGGAAGCAATCAGCCCCAGCATTTT. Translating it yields CASSEQGSNQPQHF.

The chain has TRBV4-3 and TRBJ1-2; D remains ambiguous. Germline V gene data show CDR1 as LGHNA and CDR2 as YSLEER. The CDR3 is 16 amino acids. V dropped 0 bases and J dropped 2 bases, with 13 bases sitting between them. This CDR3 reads CASSQDFGERNYGYTF. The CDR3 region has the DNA TGCGCCAGCAGCCAAGATTTCGGGGAGCGCAACTATGGCTACACCTTC.

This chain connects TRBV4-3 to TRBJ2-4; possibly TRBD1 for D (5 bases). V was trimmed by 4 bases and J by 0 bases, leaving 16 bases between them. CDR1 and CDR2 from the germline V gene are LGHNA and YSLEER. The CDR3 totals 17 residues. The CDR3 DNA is TGCGCCAGCAGCCGGAACATAGGACATGCAGCCAAAAACATTCAGTACTTC. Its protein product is CASSRNIGHAAKNIQYF.

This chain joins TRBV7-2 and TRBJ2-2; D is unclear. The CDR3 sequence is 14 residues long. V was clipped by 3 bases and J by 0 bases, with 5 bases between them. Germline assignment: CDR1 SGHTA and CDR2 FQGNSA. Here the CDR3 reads CASSLAANTGELFF. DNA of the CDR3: TGTGCCAGCAGCTTGGCGGCGAACACCGGGGAGCTGTTTTTT.

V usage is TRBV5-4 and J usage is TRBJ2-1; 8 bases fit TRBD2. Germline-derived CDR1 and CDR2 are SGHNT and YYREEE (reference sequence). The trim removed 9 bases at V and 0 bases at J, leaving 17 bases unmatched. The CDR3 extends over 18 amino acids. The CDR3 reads CATVGGGPSGGSYNEQFF. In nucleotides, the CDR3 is TGTGCCACCGTCGGGGGGGGCCCCTCTGGGGGCTCCTACAATGAGCAGTTCTTC.

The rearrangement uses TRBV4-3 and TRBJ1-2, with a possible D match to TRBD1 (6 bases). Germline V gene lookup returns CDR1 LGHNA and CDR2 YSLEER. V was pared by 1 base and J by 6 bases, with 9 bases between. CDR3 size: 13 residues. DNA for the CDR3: TGCGCCAGCAGCCAAGGGACAGCTGATGGCTACACCTTC. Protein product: CASSQGTADGYTF.

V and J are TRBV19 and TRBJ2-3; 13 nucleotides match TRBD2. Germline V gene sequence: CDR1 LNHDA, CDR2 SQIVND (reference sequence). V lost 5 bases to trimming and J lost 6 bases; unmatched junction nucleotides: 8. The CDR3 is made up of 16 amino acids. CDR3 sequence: CASSPGLAGVSDTQYF. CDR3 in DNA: TGTGCCAGTAGTCCCGGACTAGCGGGAGTTTCGGATACGCAGTATTTT. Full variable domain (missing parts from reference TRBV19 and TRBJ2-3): DGGITQSPKYLFRKEGQNVTLSCEQNLNHDAMYWYRQDPGQGLRLIYYSQIVNDFQKGDIAEGYSVSREKKESFPLTVTSAQKNPTAFYLCASSPGLAGVSDTQYFGPGTRLTVL.

The CDR3 nucleotides are TGTGCCAGCAGTCACATAAAGTCTGGCTCCTACAATGAGCAGTTCTTC. Translated: CASSHIKSGSYNEQFF. This chain joins TRBV11-2 and TRBJ2-1, with no clear D. This CDR3 contains 16 residues. The germline V gene has CDR1 SGHAT and CDR2 FQNNGV. With 6 bases removed from V and 0 bases from J, the gap between germline ends came to 15 bases.

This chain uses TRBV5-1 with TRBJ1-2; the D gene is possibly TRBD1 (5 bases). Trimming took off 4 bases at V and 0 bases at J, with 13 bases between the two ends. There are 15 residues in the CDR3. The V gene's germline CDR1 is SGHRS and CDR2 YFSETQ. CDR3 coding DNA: TGCGCCAGCAGCGTGACAGTTCCTACTAACTATGGCTACACCTTC. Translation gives CASSVTVPTNYGYTF.

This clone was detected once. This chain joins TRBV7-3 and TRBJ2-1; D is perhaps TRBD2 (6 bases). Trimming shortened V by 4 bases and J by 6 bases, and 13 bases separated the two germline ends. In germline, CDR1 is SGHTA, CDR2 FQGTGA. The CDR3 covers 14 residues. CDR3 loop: CASSSPRGSNEQFF. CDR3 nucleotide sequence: TGTGCCAGCAGCTCCCCACGGGGGAGCAATGAGCAGTTCTTC.

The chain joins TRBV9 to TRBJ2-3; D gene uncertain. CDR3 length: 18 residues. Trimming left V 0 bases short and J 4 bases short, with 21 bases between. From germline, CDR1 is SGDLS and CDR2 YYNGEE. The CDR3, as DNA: TGTGCCAGCAGCGTAGCTACTCGGGTAGATAGTCTCTCAGATACGCAGTATTTT. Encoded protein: CASSVATRVDSLSDTQYF.

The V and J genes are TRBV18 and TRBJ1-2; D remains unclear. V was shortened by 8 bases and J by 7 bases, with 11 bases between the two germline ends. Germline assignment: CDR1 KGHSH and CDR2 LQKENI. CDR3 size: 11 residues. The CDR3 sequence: CASREGSGYTF. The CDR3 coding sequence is TGTGCCAGCCGGGAAGGAAGTGGCTACACCTTC.

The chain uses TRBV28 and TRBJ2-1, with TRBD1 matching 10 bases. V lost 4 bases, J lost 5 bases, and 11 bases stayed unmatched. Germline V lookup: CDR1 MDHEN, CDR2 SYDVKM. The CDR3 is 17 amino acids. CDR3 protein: CASSSVMGTGANNEQFF. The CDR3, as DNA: TGTGCCAGCAGTTCTGTCATGGGGACAGGGGCGAACAATGAGCAGTTCTTC.

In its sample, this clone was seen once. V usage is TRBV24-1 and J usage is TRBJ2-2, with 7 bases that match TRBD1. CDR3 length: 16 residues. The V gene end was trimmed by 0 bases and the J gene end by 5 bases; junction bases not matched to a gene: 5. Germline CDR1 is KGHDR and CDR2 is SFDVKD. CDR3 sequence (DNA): TGTGCCACCAGTGATTTGAAGGGGGCGCGGACCGGGGAGCTGTTTTTT. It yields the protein CATSDLKGARTGELFF.

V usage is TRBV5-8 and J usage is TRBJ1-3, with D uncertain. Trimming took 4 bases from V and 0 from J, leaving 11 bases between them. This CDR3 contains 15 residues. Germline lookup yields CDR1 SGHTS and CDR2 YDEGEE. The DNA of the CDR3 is TGTGCCAGCAGCGACGGACTGAACTCTGGAAACACCATATATTTT. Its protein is CASSDGLNSGNTIYF.

The CDR3 DNA reads as TGTGCCAGCAGCTTTGACGGGGGGGCCGGGGAGACCCAGTACTTC. Translation: CASSFDGGAGETQYF. The gene calls are TRBV5-8 and TRBJ2-5; 8 bases match TRBD2. J gave up 5 bases and V 2 bases, and 8 bases lay outside the gene matches. The germline CDR1 and CDR2 sequences are SGHTS and YDEGEE. CDR3 length: 15 residues.

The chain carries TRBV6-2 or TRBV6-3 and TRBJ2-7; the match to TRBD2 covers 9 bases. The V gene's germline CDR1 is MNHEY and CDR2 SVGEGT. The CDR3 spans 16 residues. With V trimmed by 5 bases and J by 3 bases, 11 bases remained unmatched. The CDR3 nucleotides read TGTGCCAGCAGTCTATTCCTAGCGGGGAACAACTACGAGCAGTACTTC. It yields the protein CASSLFLAGNNYEQYF.

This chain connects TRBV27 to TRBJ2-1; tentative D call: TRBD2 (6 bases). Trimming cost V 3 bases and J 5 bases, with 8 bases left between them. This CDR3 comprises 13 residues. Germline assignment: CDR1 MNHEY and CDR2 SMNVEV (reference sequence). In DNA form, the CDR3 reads TGTGCCAGCAGTTTCATAGCGGACAATGAGCAGTTCTTC. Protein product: CASSFIADNEQFF.

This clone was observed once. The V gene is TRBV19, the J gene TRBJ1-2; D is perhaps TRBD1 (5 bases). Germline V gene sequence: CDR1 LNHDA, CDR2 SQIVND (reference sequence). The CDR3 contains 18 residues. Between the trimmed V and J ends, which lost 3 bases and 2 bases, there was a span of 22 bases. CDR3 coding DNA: TGTGCCAGTAGTATTCTGATAACGCAGTCAGGGAAAAACTATGGCTACACCTTC. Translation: CASSILITQSGKNYGYTF.

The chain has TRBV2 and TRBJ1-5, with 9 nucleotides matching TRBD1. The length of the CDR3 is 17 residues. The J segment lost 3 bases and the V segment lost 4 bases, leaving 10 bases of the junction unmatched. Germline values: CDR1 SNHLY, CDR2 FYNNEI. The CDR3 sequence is CASSAMRGQGSNQPQHF. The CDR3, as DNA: TGTGCCAGCAGTGCCATGCGGGGACAGGGCTCCAATCAGCCCCAGCATTTT. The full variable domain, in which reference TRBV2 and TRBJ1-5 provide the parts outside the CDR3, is EPEVTQTPSHQVTQMGQEVILRCVPISNHLYFYWYRQILGQKVEFLVSFYNNEISEKSEIFDDQFSVERPDGSNFTLKIRSTKLEDSAMYFCASSAMRGQGSNQPQHFGDGTRLSIL.

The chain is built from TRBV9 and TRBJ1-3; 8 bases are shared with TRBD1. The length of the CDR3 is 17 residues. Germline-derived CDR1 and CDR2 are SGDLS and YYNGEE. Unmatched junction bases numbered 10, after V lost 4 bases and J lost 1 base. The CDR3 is CASSPWTGYSSGNTIYF. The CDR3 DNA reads TGTGCCAGCAGCCCATGGACAGGGTATAGTTCTGGAAACACCATATATTTT.

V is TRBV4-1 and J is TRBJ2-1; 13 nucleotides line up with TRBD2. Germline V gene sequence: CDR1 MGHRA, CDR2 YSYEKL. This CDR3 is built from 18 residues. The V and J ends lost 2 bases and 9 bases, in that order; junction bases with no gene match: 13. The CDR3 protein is CASSQRLVGTSGITEQFF. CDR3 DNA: TGCGCCAGCAGCCAACGTTTGGTTGGGACTAGCGGGATTACTGAGCAGTTCTTC.

In nucleotides, the CDR3 is TGCGCCAGCAGCGCTGGCGGAGGGGACTCCTACGAGCAGTACTTC. Its translation is CASSAGGGDSYEQYF. This rearrangement joins TRBV5-1 to TRBJ2-7, with D possibly matching TRBD2 (6 bases). This CDR3 spans 15 amino acids. Germline V gene lookup returns CDR1 SGHRS and CDR2 YFSETQ. Between the trimmed V and J ends, which lost 4 bases and 0 bases, there was a span of 14 bases.

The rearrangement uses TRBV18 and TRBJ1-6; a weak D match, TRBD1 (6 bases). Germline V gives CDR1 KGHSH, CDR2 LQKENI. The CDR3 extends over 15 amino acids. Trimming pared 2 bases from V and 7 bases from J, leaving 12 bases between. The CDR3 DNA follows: TGTGCCAGCTCACCAAGGAAACAGGGCAATTCACCCCTCCACTTT. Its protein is CASSPRKQGNSPLHF.

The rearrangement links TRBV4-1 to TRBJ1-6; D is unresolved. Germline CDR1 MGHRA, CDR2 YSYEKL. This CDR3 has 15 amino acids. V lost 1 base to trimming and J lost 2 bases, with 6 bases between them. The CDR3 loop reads CASSQGSPYNSPLHF. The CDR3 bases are TGCGCCAGCAGCCAAGGTAGTCCCTATAATTCACCCCTCCACTTT.

This chain's CDR3 is CASSSLGAGVETQYF. The CDR3 DNA is TGTGCCAGCAGTTCTCTCGGAGCGGGGGTGGAGACCCAGTACTTC. The rearrangement joins TRBV7-9 to TRBJ2-5, with 8 bases matching TRBD2. Germline CDR1 SEHNR, CDR2 FQNEAQ (reference sequence). V lost 6 bases to trimming and J lost 5 bases; unmatched junction nucleotides: 11. The CDR3 covers 15 residues.

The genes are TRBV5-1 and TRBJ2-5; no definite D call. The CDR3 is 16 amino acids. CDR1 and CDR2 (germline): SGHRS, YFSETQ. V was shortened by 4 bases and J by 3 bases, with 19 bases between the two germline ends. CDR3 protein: CASSPLGLQHEETQYF. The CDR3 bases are TGCGCCAGCAGCCCCCTTGGTTTACAGCACGAAGAGACCCAGTACTTC.